This TCR beta chain is from a study of blood T cell repertoires in COVID-19 (TCRdb year 2020). Looking at the study overall: Samples covering the acute and convalescent phases of COVID-19 were provided by collaborators in the United States, Italy and Spain. The prospective study material was composed of cDNA or gDNA derived from T cells, B-cell-depleted T cells, or PBMCs. Where HLA class I and class II types were available, the types were taken from metadata supplied by the sample provider, not from assay-based typing. The repertoires were released in a freely available public database meant as a resource for research on the immune response to SARS-CoV-2. Deeply sampled blood TCRbeta repertoires from subjects exposed to, actively infected with, or recovered from COVID-19 were included in the dataset. A de-identified subject ID, COVID-19 status, age in years and sex were almost always included in the sample metadata. The samples were drawn from the first 160 participants of the ongoing ImmuneRACE study and from 1,254 subjects provided by 6 global collaborators. Overall study results and their limits: The amount of clinical and demographic metadata varied by source and participant and was provided uncurated.

Worth noting for this clone: What antigen it recognizes has not been identified. No qualities accompany the bases; no much larger clone lies one base away.

The CDR3 starts with the cysteine, ends with the phenylalanine, and has 11 residues. Of the read, only the CDR3 DNA is kept; its 33 bases are in frame from base 1. A distance of 9 bases separates the germline ends of V and J, which lose 6 bases and 7 bases respectively. The collaborating institutions used their own protocols to collect whole blood in K2EDTA tubes. For TCRbeta analysis, collaborator samples were shipped as frozen whole blood, as isolated PBMCs, or as DNA extracted from either sample type. TCRbeta CDR3 regions were amplified from genomic DNA by means of the immunoSEQ Assay, a bias-controlled multiplex PCR. Under the source paper's analysis protocol: Nucleated cell counts per sample were estimated from amplification of reference gene primers within the assay. To quantify the absolute abundance of each unique TCRbeta CDR3 rearrangement, sequence reads were collapsed and filtered. For each sample, productive Simpson clonality was calculated as the square root of Simpson's diversity index across productive rearrangements. Held by TCRdb, this immuneACCESS table contains in-frame sequences only and omits some clones. Under half of the omission traces to an unresolved V gene where checked; the cause of the rest is unknown. Clone size and the V and J calls come from that table; the DNA yielded D and trimming. Counted in this sample were 270,000 or so clones; approximately 89% of them appeared once. The biggest ten clones account for just under 9% of the sample.

The sequenced sample consisted of peripheral blood. This receptor chain uses TRBV12-3 or TRBV12-4 and TRBJ1-1; 6 matching bases give a weak D call of TRBD1. The sequence derives from a middle-aged man with active or convalescent COVID-19. The bases are TGTGCCAGCAGCAAGGGGGATGAAGCTTTCTTT. It translates as CASSKGDEAFF.